The present T cell receptor (beta chain) was sequenced within a study of OX40 agonist ivuxolimab in advanced cancers. Study background: Previous treatment with anti-PD-1, anti-PD-L1 or anti-CTLA-4 therapy was allowed; under 50% had received some. Notes on the study in general: A proportion of nonresponders additionally exhibited low normalized T-cell clonal expansion. Both blood CD4+ and CD8+ T cells showed clonal growth by week 6 at 0.1 to 3.0 mg/kg. Fewer expanded clones were found on average in CD4+ than in CD8+ T cells.

A note on this clone: What it binds is not known.

Sequencing used immunoSEQ multiplex PCR; TCRdb keeps in-frame clones, though not all of them. The sample gives approximately 58,000 clones, 79% of which show up once; under 3% is in the top ten. Germline assignment: CDR1 MGHDK and CDR2 SYGVNS. The CDR3 totals 13 residues. Germline trimming cut 8 bases from V and 2 bases from J; bases unmatched to any gene: 5. The chain combines TRBV25-1 with TRBJ1-1; 7 bases are shared with TRBD1. The starting material was CD4+ or CD8+ T cells sorted from blood, obtained in a trial of the OX40 agonist ivuxolimab. The clonotype originates from an adult with an advanced solid tumor such as melanoma, head and neck, liver or kidney cancer. CDR3 loop: CASDYRGNTEAFF. The CDR3 DNA follows: TGTGCCAGCGACTACAGGGGAAACACTGAAGCTTTCTTT.